The 17 T cell receptor beta chains listed next were all sequenced from one sample in a study of identical twins. TCRdb reprocessed the 5' RACE reads with MiXCR, giving one entry per CDR3 protein. The sample consists of about 660,000 distinct CDR3 sequences, around 8.6% of them appearing once. The same data also went into a second study, on yellow fever vaccine responses in identical twins.

The sequenced material came from PBMCs. These receptors were collected from a woman aged 18-30 years in good health.

At least ten counts were recorded for this clonotype. The chain uses TRBV5-6 and TRBJ2-3; D unclear. V lost 0 bases and J lost 4, with 9 bases in between. CDR1 and CDR2 from the germline V gene are SGHDT and YYEEEE. The CDR3 is 14 residues long. CDR3 region: CASSLAGAADTQYF. In DNA form, the CDR3 reads TGTGCCAGCAGCTTGGCGGGTGCAGCAGATACGCAGTATTTT. The full variable domain, its missing parts supplied by reference TRBV5-6 and TRBJ2-3, is DAGVTQSPTHLIKTRGQQVTLRCSPKSGHDTVSWYQQALGQGPQFIFQYYEEEERQRGNFPDRFSGHQFPNYSSELNVNALLLGDSALYLCASSLAGAADTQYFGPGTRLTVL.

This clonotype was recorded a few times. The V and J genes are TRBV6-5 and TRBJ1-1; 7 nucleotides match TRBD1. This CDR3 region has 13 residues. Losses at the gene ends were 2 bases for V and 11 bases for J; bases not matched to a gene: 8. Germline V gives CDR1 MNHEY, CDR2 SVGAGI. The CDR3 region has the DNA TGTGCCAGCAGTTACCAGGGGGGACTGGGGGCTTTCTTT. The encoded protein is CASSYQGGLGAFF.

The genes are TRBV12-3 or TRBV12-4 and TRBJ1-2; perhaps TRBD1 as D (5 bases). The V end lost 2 bases, the J end lost 0 bases, and 10 bases lay between the germline ends. The CDR3 extends over 15 amino acids. The DNA of the CDR3 is TGTGCCAGCAGTTTATCCGGGGCTTCTAACTATGGCTACACCTTC. Its protein product is CASSLSGASNYGYTF.

This clonotype was found a few times. The rearrangement joins TRBV28 to TRBJ2-1, with a tentative D call TRBD2 (6 bases). This CDR3 contains 14 residues. With 4 bases removed from V and 10 bases from J, the gap between germline ends came to 17 bases. Germline assignment: CDR1 MDHEN and CDR2 SYDVKM. The CDR3 DNA follows: TGTGCCAGCAGTTATGGCGGGGCCTCGGGGGAGCAGTTCTTC. Its protein product is CASSYGGASGEQFF.

The V call is TRBV5-1, the J call TRBJ1-1, with D possibly TRBD1 on 5 matching bases. The V gene's germline CDR1 is SGHRS and CDR2 YFSETQ. Trimming removed 0 bases from V and 4 bases from J, with 13 bases in between. CDR3 length: 15 amino acids. CDR3 loop: CASSLEGPGSTEAFF. The CDR3 DNA sequence: TGCGCCAGCAGCTTGGAGGGGCCGGGGAGCACTGAAGCTTTCTTT.

The table lists this clonotype with many counts. The chain is built from TRBV12-3 or TRBV12-4 and TRBJ2-2; 7 bases line up with TRBD1. Trimming at V came to 6 bases and at J to 4 bases, leaving 5 bases not matched to a gene. CDR3 length: 14 residues. The CDR3 DNA reads as TGTGCCAGCAGATCACAGGGGACCACCGGGGAGCTGTTTTTT. Amino acid sequence: CASRSQGTTGELFF.

The table lists this clonotype with a few counts. The gene calls are TRBV5-6 and TRBJ1-2, with D possibly matching TRBD1 (6 bases). Trimming removed 4 bases at V and 12 bases at J, with 16 bases between. Looked up from germline, CDR1 is SGHDT and CDR2 is YYEEEE. The CDR3 extends over 12 amino acids. The CDR3 nucleotides read TGTGCCAGCAGCGGCCGACAGGTCATCAACACCTTC. This codes for CASSGRQVINTF.

The V gene is TRBV2, the J gene TRBJ2-3; 7 bases are shared with TRBD2. Germline loops: CDR1 SNHLY, CDR2 FYNNEI. The CDR3 is 15 amino acids. V gave up 0 bases and J gave up 0 bases; unmatched junction bases: 0. The CDR3 region is CASSEALASTDTQYF. Written as DNA, the CDR3 is TGTGCCAGCAGTGAAGCACTAGCGAGCACAGATACGCAGTATTTT.

This clonotype came up many times. This chain uses TRBV20-1 with TRBJ1-1, with 7 bases lining up with TRBD1. V was clipped by 3 bases and J by 9 bases; unmatched bases: 4. CDR3 length: 11 amino acids. Germline-derived CDR1 and CDR2 are DFQATT and SNEGSKA (reference sequence). CDR3 DNA: TGCAGTGCTAGCGGGACAGATAAAGCTTTCTTT. Amino acid sequence: CSASGTDKAFF.

V is TRBV5-1 and J is TRBJ2-7; TRBD1 matches at 9 bases. This CDR3 is 16 amino acids long. Trimming removed 5 bases from V and 1 base from J; junction bases left unmatched: 10. CDR1 and CDR2 from the germline V gene are SGHRS and YFSETQ. In DNA form, the CDR3 reads TGCGCCAGCAGTTATGGTACAGGGGGCCAATCCTACGAGCAGTACTTC. Translation: CASSYGTGGQSYEQYF.

This clonotype was seen many times. The rearrangement uses TRBV20-1 and TRBJ2-5, with D maybe TRBD2 (6 bases). CDR1 and CDR2 (germline): DFQATT, SNEGSKA (reference sequence). V lost 1 base and J lost 4, with 13 bases in between. This CDR3 is 14 amino acids long. The CDR3 DNA reads TGCAGTGCTAGAGTAGGGGACTTACTAGAGACCCAGTACTTC. The encoded protein is CSARVGDLLETQYF.

The J gene is TRBJ2-7, the V gene TRBV29-1; 7 bases line up with TRBD2. Germline V lookup: CDR1 SQVTM, CDR2 ANQGSEA. V lost 5 bases, J lost 6 bases, and 7 bases stayed unmatched. The CDR3 contains 12 residues. DNA for the CDR3: TGCAGCGTTAAACTAGCGCATGCCGAGCAGTACTTC. Translation: CSVKLAHAEQYF.

This clonotype was counted between two and nine times. This chain uses TRBV3-1 with TRBJ2-7; 8 bases fit TRBD1. Per germline, CDR1 LGHDT and CDR2 YNNKEL (reference sequence). Unmatched junction bases numbered 8, after V lost 6 bases and J lost 4 bases. The CDR3 extends over 14 amino acids. The CDR3 protein is CASSQGDRTYEQYF. DNA for the CDR3: TGTGCCAGCAGTCAGGGGGACAGGACTTACGAGCAGTACTTC.

This clonotype was counted only a few times. This rearrangement joins TRBV7-2 to TRBJ2-1, with 9 bases that match TRBD2. CDR1 SGHTA and CDR2 FQGNSA come from the germline V gene. This CDR3 is built from 17 residues. J gave up 2 bases and V 5 bases, and 10 bases lay outside the gene matches. For the CDR3, the DNA is TGTGCCAGCAGCCTCGCGGGGGGACTAGCACCCTACAATGAGCAGTTCTTC. This codes for CASSLAGGLAPYNEQFF. The full variable domain, in which reference TRBV7-2 and TRBJ2-1 provide the parts outside the CDR3, is GAGVSQSPSNKVTEKGKDVELRCDPISGHTALYWYRQSLGQGLEFLIYFQGNSAPDKSGLPSDRFSAERTGGSVSTLTIQRTQQEDSAVYLCASSLAGGLAPYNEQFFGPGTRLTVL.

This clonotype came up many times. The V call is TRBV20-1, the J call TRBJ2-7; D possibly corresponds to TRBD1 (6 bases). Looked up from germline, CDR1 is DFQATT and CDR2 is SNEGSKA (reference sequence). V dropped 1 base and J dropped 6 bases, with 13 bases sitting between them. CDR3 length equals 13 residues. The CDR3 region is CSARVQGKPEQYF. The DNA of the CDR3 is TGCAGTGCTAGAGTTCAGGGGAAGCCCGAGCAGTACTTC.

The chain couples TRBV20-1 to TRBJ2-3, with TRBD2 as a possible D gene (5 bases). Trimming cost V 0 bases and J 2 bases, with 12 bases left between them. This CDR3 has 15 residues. The germline gives CDR1 DFQATT, CDR2 SNEGSKA (reference sequence). The CDR3 protein is CSARDLARATDTQYF. The CDR3 bases are TGCAGTGCTAGAGATTTAGCGAGGGCCACAGATACGCAGTATTTT.

This clonotype was detected a few times. This sequence joins TRBV12-3 or TRBV12-4 and TRBJ2-3; the match to TRBD2 covers 9 bases. Trimming took 1 base from V and 5 from J; bases not matched to a gene: 4. The CDR3 has 15 residues. The CDR3 region is CASSLVTSGLDTQYF. In DNA form, the CDR3 reads TGTGCCAGCAGTTTAGTGACTAGCGGCCTAGATACGCAGTATTTT.